Sequencing of this T cell receptor beta chain was carried out in a study of blood T cell repertoires in COVID-19. Across the study: The origin of the acute and convalescent COVID-19 samples was the United States, Italy and Spain. T cells, B-cell-depleted T cells, or PBMCs supplied cDNA or gDNA.

In the authors' workflow: The authors estimated nucleated cell counts from reference gene primer amplification. Clones were sequenced by immunoSEQ multiplex PCR, and TCRdb holds only the in-frame ones, with some missing. That table is the source of V, J and clone size, and D and trimming were worked out from the DNA. The top ten hold 6.2% of the sample, which has around 200,000 clones, about 83% seen once. Per germline, CDR1 LGHDT and CDR2 YNNKEL (reference sequence). CDR3 length: 17 amino acids. Trimming took 5 bases from V and 0 from J; bases not matched to a gene: 6. This clone was counted a single time.

The chain employs TRBV3-1 (or the pseudogene TRBV3-2) and TRBJ2-3; 12 bases align to TRBD2. Sample: peripheral blood. This receptor was taken from a man aged 60 to 75 who had recovered from COVID-19. This chain's CDR3 is CASSRTSGAPSTDTQYF. The CDR3 bases are TGTGCCAGCAGCAGGACTAGCGGGGCTCCTAGCACAGATACGCAGTATTTT.